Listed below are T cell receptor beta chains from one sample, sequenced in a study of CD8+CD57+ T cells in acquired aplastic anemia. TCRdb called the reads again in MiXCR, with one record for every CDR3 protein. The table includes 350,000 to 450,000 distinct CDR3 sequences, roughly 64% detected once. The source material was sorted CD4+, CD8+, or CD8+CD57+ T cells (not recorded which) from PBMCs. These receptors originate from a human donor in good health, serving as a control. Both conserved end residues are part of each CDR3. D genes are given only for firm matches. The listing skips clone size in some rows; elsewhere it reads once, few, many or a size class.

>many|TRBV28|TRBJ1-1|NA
TGTGCCAGCCGCATGCCGCCAACTGAAGCTTTCTTT
CASRMPPTEAFF
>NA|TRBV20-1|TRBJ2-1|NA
TGCAGTGCTCCCCGGCTCAATGAGCAGTTCTTC
CSAPRLNEQFF
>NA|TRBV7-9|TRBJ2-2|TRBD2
TGTGCCACCAGGCGGACTAGCGGGGAGGCGAACACCGGGGAGCTGTTTTTT
CATRRTSGEANTGELFF
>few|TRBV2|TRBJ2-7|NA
TGTGCCAGCAGTGAGAGCAGGTCAGGGGCCTACGAGCAGTACTTC
CASSESRSGAYEQYF
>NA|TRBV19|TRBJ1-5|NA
TGTGCCAGTAGTATTCGGGGGGCTCTTAACCAGCCCCAGCATTTT
CASSIRGALNQPQHF
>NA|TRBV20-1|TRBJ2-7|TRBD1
TGCAGTGCGCATCTTCCAGGACAGGGCCTATACGAGCAGTACTTC
CSAHLPGQGLYEQYF
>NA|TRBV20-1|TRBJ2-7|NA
TGCAGTGTTATTCCGGTACACGGGGCTGGCGAGCAGTACTTC
CSVIPVHGAGEQYF
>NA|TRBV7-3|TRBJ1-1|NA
TGTGCCAGCAGTATCGACGACAGCTATGGCTACACCTTCTTT
CASSIDDSYGYTFF
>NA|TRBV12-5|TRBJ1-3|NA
TGTGCTAGTGGCTTAGGGGGGACCGGCTCTGGAAACACCATATATTTT
CASGLGGTGSGNTIYF
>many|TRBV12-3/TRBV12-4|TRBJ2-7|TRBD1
TGTGCCAGCAAATCAACAGGGGACGAGCAGTACTTC
CASKSTGDEQYF
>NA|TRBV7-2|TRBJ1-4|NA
TGTGCCAGCAGCCCCGCCTGGACGACGGAAAACACATATTTT
CASSPAWTTENTYF
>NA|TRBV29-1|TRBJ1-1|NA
TGCAGCGTTCTAGAGCCGAAGGTTGGAGCCATCTTT
CSVLEPKVGAIF
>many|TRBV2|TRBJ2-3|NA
TGTGCCAGTGAAGGACCAGATACGCAGTATTTT
CASEGPDTQYF
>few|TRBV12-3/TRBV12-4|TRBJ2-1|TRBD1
TGTGCCAGCAGCTTCGGGACAGGGGCAAGTTCCAATGAGCAGTTCTTC
CASSFGTGASSNEQFF
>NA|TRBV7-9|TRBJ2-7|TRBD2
TGTGCCAGCAGCCACCCCGGACTAGCGAACTACGAGCAGTACTTC
CASSHPGLANYEQYF
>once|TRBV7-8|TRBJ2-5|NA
TGTGCCAGCAGCCCCAAGGAGGGGTACCAAGAGACCCAGTACTTC
CASSPKEGYQETQYF
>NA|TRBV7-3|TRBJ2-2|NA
TGTGCCAGCAGTGTGACTAGAGGTAACACCCGGGCCCTGTTTTTT
CASSVTRGNTRALFF
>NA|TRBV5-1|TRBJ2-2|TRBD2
TGCGCCAGCAGCGCTAGCGGGAGGGAGCTGTTTTTT
CASSASGRELFF
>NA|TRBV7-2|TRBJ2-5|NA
TGTGCCAGCAGCTTAAGACACCTTAATGAAAAACTGTTTTACTTC
CASSLRHLNEKLFYF
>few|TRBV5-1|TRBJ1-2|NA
TGCGCCAGCAGCTCACGACAGGCTAACTATGGCTACACCTTC
CASSSRQANYGYTF
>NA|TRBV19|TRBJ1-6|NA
TGTGCCAGTAGTGCGGGTCCATTAGACTCACCCCTCCACTTT
CASSAGPLDSPLHF
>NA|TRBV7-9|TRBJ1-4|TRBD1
TGTGCCAGCAGCTTTACAGGGGGCAATGAAAAACTGTTTTTT
CASSFTGGNEKLFF
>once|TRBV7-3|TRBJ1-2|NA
TGTGCCAGCAGTGAGGCAGGGAACTATGGCTACACCTTC
CASSEAGNYGYTF
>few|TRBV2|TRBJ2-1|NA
TGTGCCAGCAGACCAAACTACAATGGGCAGCTCTTC
CASRPNYNGQLF
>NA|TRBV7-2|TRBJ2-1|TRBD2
TGTGCCAGCAGCCTGAGATTAGGGGAGGGTGAGCAGTTCTTC
CASSLRLGEGEQFF
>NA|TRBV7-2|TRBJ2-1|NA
TGTGCCAGCTCCCTCGGGATACAAGGCTATGGCTACACCAATGAGCAGTTCTTC
CASSLGIQGYGYTNEQFF
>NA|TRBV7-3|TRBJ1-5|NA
TGTGCCAGCATCGAAAATAGGAGGGCGCAGCCCCAGCATTTT
CASIENRRAQPQHF
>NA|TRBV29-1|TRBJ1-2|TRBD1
TGCAGCGTTGATATTGGACAGGGGTTCCGGAGCTATGGCTACACCTTC
CSVDIGQGFRSYGYTF
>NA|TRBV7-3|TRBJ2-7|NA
TGCGCCAGCAGCCAAGTCACCAGCTCCTACGAGCAGTACTTC
CASSQVTSSYEQYF
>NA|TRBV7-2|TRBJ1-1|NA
TGTGCCAGCAGCCGCAGGTGTCGTTCTCTGTTTTTTGCCTTCTTT
CASSRRCRSLFFAFF
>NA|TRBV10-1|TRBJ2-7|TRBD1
TGCGCCAACAGTGGGGACAGCCCTGACGAGCAGTACTTC
CANSGDSPDEQYF
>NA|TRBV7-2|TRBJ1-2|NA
NA
CASGNRGSYGYTFYTF
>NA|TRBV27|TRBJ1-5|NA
TGTGCCAGCAGTTTTGTTCAGGGAGTAAACAATCAGTCCCAGCATTTT
CASSFVQGVNNQSQHF
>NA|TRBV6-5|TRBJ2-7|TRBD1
TGTGCCAGCAGGTCCAGGACAGGACTCACCTACGAGCAGTACTTC
CASRSRTGLTYEQYF
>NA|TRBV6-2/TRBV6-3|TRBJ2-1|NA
TGTGCCACCACCGACGTACCCAGACAGAATGAGCAGTTCTTC
CATTDVPRQNEQFF
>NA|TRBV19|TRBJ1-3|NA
TGTGCCAGCAGCTTACACGGACTGTGCAATTCCCCCCTCCATTTT
CASSLHGLCNSPLHF
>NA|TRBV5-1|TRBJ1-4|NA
TGCGCCAGCAGCTTCGTGGGGGGGTTTTATAATGAAAAACTGTTTTTT
CASSFVGGFYNEKLFF
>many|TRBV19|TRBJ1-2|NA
TGTGCCAGTAGTATTGGGGCAGAAACCGTTTATACCTTC
CASSIGAETVYTF
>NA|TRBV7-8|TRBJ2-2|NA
TGTGCCAGCAGCTTAATACGCAACGCTGAAGCTTTGTTT
CASSLIRNAEALF
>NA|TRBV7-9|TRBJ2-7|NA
TGTGCCAGCAGCTTAAGGCCTAAGGAGCAGTACTTC
CASSLRPKEQYF
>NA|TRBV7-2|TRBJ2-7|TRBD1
TGTGCCAGCAGCCCCCGACAGGGTCCGACGGAGCAGTACTTC
CASSPRQGPTEQYF
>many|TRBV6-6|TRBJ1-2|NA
TGTGCCAGCAGTTACGCAGGGCACGACGGCTACACCTTC
CASSYAGHDGYTF
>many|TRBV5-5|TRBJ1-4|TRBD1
TGTGCCAGCAGCCCGGACAGGGCGGAGAAGTACGAAAAACTGTTTTTT
CASSPDRAEKYEKLFF
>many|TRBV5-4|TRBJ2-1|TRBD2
TGTGCCAGCAGCTCGAGACACCTAGCGGGGGGTTACAATGAGCAGTTCTTC
CASSSRHLAGGYNEQFF
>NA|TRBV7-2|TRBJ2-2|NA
TGTGCCAGCAGCATCCGACAGGGAGGAACCGGGGAGCTGTTTTTT
CASSIRQGGTGELFF
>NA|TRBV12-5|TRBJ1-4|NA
TGTGCTAGCACCTGTAGGGAAAAACTGTTTTTT
CASTCREKLFF
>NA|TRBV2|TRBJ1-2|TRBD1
TGTGCCAGCAGTGAAGGGAGTGGGACAGGGCCTGGCTACACCTTC
CASSEGSGTGPGYTF
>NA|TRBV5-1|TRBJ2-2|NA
TGCGCCAGCAGCCCGGAGGGTGGTATGAACGGGGAGCTGTTTTTT
CASSPEGGMNGELFF
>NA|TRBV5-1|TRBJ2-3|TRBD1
TGCGCCAGCAGCTTTACAGGGGACACAGATACGCAGTATTTT
CASSFTGDTDTQYF
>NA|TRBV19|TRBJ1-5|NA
TGTGCCATCCGTACGGGCGGATATCACACCGAGCATTTC
CAIRTGGYHTEHF
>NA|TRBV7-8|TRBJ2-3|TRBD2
TGTGCTTACCGGCTAGCGGGGCGAGAGACCCAGTACTTCTTT
CAYRLAGRETQYFF
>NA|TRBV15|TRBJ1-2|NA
TGTGCCACCAGCAGAGACCCTGATAGTATGAATGGCTACACCTTC
CATSRDPDSMNGYTF
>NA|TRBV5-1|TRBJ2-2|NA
TGCGCCAGCAGGCCGGGACATTACACCGGGGAGCTGCTTTTT
CASRPGHYTGELLF